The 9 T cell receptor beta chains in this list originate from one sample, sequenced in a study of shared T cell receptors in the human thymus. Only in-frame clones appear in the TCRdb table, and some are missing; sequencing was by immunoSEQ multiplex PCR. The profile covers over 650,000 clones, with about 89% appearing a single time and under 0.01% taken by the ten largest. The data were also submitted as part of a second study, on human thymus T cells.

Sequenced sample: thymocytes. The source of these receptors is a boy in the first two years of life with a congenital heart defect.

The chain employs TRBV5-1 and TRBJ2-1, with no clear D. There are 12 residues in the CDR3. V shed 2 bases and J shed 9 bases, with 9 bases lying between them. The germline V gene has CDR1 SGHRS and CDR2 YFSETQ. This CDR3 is CASSFEVGEQFF. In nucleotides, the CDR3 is TGCGCCAGCAGCTTCGAGGTCGGTGAGCAGTTCTTC.

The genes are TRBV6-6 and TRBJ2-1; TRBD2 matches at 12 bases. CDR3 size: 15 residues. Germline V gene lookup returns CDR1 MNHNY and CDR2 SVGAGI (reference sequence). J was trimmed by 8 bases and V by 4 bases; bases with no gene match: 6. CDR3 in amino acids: CASSSLAGGPDEQFF. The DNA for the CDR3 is TGTGCCAGCAGTTCTCTAGCGGGAGGGCCCGATGAGCAGTTCTTC.

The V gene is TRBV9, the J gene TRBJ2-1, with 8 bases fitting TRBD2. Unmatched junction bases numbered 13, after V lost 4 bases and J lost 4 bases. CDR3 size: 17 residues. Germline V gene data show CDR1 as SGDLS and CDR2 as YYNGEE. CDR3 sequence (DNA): TGTGCCAGCAGCATATTCCCCGGGACTAGGGTATACAATGAGCAGTTCTTC. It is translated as CASSIFPGTRVYNEQFF.

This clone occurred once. Here the CDR3 reads CAWSAWTGTYGYTF. CDR3 DNA sequence: TGTGCCTGGAGTGCGTGGACAGGCACTTATGGCTACACCTTC. The chain couples TRBV30 to TRBJ1-2; the match to TRBD1 covers 7 bases. J gave up 5 bases and V 1 base, and 7 bases lay outside the gene matches. The CDR3 has 14 amino acids. Germline CDR1 is GTSNPN and CDR2 is SVGIG (reference sequence).

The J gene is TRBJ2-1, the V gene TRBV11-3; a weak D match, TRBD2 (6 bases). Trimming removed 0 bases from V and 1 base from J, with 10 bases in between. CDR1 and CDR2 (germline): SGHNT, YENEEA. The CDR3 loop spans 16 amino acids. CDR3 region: CASSLEGGLSYNEQFF. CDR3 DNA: TGTGCCAGCAGCTTAGAGGGAGGCCTTTCCTACAATGAGCAGTTCTTC.

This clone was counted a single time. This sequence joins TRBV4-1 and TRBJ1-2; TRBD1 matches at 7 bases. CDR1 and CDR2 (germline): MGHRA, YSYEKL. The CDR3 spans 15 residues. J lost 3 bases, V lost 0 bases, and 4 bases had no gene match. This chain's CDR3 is CASSQDGGQHYGYTF. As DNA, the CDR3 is TGCGCCAGCAGCCAAGACGGGGGACAGCACTATGGCTACACCTTC.

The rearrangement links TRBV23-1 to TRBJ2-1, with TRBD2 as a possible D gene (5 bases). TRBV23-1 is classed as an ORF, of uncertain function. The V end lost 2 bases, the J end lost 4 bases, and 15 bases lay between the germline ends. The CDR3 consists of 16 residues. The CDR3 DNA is TGCGCCAGCAGTCAAGATGTGCGGGTTATTTACAATGAGCAGTTCTTC. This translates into CASSQDVRVIYNEQFF.

The CDR3 nucleotides read TGTGCTAGTGGTTTGTTCGGACAGGGATATCAGCCCCAGCATTTT. Its translation is CASGLFGQGYQPQHF. The gene calls are TRBV12-5 and TRBJ1-5, with 8 positions matching TRBD1. Germline V gives CDR1 LGHNT, CDR2 FRNRAP. CDR3 length equals 15 residues. V lost 2 bases to trimming and J lost 5 bases; unmatched junction nucleotides: 5.

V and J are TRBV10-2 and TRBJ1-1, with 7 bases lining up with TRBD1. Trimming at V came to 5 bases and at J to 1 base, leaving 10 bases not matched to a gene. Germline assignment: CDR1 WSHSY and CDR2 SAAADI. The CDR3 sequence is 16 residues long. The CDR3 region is CASSPRTGQQNTEAFF. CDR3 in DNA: TGCGCCAGCAGTCCACGCACGGGACAGCAGAACACTGAAGCTTTCTTT.